Listed here is a single TCR beta chain. Per the authors' pipeline: After removing out-of-frame reads, millions of distinct TCRbeta sequences remained. Repertoires were generated with immunoSEQ multiplex PCR, while TCRdb's copy carries only in-frame clones and drops some. D and trimming come from the DNA, and the V and J calls and clone size come from that table. The data hold about 61,000 clones, with approximately 78% observed a single time. This entry belongs to a study of memory CD4+ T cells and cytomegalovirus serostatus. Study-level information: Donors were healthy Belgian adults, under ten CMV seropositive and about two dozen seronegative.

This CDR3 comprises 15 residues. In germline, CDR1 is SGHNT, CDR2 YENEEA. Trimming stripped 1 base from V and 0 bases from J, with 8 bases between. Single viable CD3+CD4+CD8-CD45RO+ cells were sorted as the memory CD4+ T cells. Serum IgG to CMV pp150, pp28, p38 and p52 defined serostatus. Total CD4+ T cells were enriched by CD4 positive selection. The sample taken for sequencing was memory CD4+ T cells from blood. The chain links TRBV11-3 to TRBJ2-3; D unresolved. This TCR came from an adult in good health and CMV-seronegative. The CDR3 here is CASSLGRSSTDTQYF. The CDR3 nucleotides are TGTGCCAGCAGCTTAGGACGGAGTAGCACAGATACGCAGTATTTT.